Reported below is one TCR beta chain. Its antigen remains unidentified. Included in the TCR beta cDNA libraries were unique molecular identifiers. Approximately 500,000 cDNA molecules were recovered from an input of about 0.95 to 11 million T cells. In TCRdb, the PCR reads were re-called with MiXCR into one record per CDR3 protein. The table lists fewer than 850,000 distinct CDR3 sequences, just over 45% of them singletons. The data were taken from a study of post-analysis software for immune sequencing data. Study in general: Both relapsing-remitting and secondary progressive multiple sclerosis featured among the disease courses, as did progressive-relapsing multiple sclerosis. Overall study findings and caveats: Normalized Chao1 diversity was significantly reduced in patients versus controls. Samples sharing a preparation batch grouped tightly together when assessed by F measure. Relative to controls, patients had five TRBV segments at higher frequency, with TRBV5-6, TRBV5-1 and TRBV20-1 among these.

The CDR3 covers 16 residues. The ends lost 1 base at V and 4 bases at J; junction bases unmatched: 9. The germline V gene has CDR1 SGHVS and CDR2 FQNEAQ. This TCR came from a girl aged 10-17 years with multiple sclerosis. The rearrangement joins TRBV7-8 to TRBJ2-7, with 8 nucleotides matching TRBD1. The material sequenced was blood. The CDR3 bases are TGTGCCAGCAGCTTAGAATGGTCAGGGGGCGCGTACGAGCAGTACTTC. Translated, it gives CASSLEWSGGAYEQYF.